Detailed here is one T cell receptor beta chain. From approximately 20-30 mg of unsorted bulk tissue, DNA and RNA were co-extracted together. These data come from a study of tumor-infiltrating lymphocytes in primary liver carcinoma. The input was 500 ng total RNA; TCR beta cDNA was made from it with a constant-region primer. Three nested multiplex PCR rounds of slightly modified ARM-PCR generated TCR beta libraries. A C-beta reverse primer and TRBV1-TRBV30 forward primers served in each of the first two PCR rounds, at ten to eleven cycles apiece. TCRdb called the multiplex PCR reads again in MiXCR, with one record for every CDR3 protein. This table has fewer than 70,000 distinct CDR3 sequences, roughly 70% appearing once. There are 15 residues in the CDR3.

The sequence was collected from a middle-aged man with primary liver carcinoma and hepatitis B virus infection. The sample was liver tumor tissue from sampling region 2. Subset noted: tumor region T2, inferior pole. The chain employs TRBV21-1 and TRBJ2-3; the table's D call, TRBD2, was not checked against the DNA. TRBV21-1 counts as a pseudogene. The CDR3 protein is CASILIAERTDTQNF. The CDR3 DNA is TGTGCCAGCATCCTTATAGCGGAGCGCACAGATACGCAGAATTTT.